One sample yielded the 12 T cell receptor beta chains listed below, sequenced in a study of radiotherapy plus CTLA-4 blockade in lung cancer. Sequencing used immunoSEQ multiplex PCR; TCRdb keeps in-frame clones, though not all of them. The sample has roughly 50,000 clones, roughly 86% seen once; the top ten hold around 4.9%. Sequencing used peripheral blood, obtained from a patient treated with radiotherapy plus ipilimumab. The receptors shown here come from a human donor with non-small cell lung cancer whose response to radiotherapy plus ipilimumab could not be evaluated.

V usage is TRBV4-1 and J usage is TRBJ1-2; TRBD1 matches at 8 bases. The CDR3 spans 16 residues. Germline V lookup: CDR1 MGHRA, CDR2 YSYEKL. V shed 5 bases and J 4 bases; nucleotides not matched to a gene: 12. The CDR3 DNA reads TGCGCCAGCAGCGACGGGACAGGTCCCAGGATCTATGGCTACACCTTC. As protein: CASSDGTGPRIYGYTF.

Turning to this clone: Other DNA sequences in the sample encode the same CDR3. The chain joins TRBV29-1 to TRBJ1-2; D gene unclear. Germline assignment: CDR1 SQVTM and CDR2 ANQGSEA. This CDR3 spans 13 amino acids. V lost 2 bases to trimming and J lost 0 bases, with 7 bases between them. The CDR3 loop reads CSVEWGANYGYTF. The CDR3 nucleotides are TGCAGCGTTGAATGGGGAGCTAACTATGGCTACACCTTC.

The rearrangement joins TRBV6-5 to TRBJ2-3, with TRBD2 matching over 7 bases. Unmatched junction bases numbered 6, after V lost 5 bases and J lost 4 bases. Germline V gives CDR1 MNHEY, CDR2 SVGAGI. The CDR3 covers 14 residues. CDR3 DNA: TGTGCCAGCAGTGAACACGCGGGAGCAGATACGCAGTATTTT. It codes for CASSEHAGADTQYF.

The rearrangement joins TRBV29-1 to TRBJ2-1, with a possible D match to TRBD2 (6 bases). From germline, CDR1 is SQVTM and CDR2 ANQGSEA. V was clipped by 5 bases and J by 2 bases, with 16 bases between them. This CDR3 spans 15 amino acids. The CDR3 sequence is CSVTTGGAAYNEQFF. The CDR3 nucleotides read TGCAGCGTTACAACAGGAGGGGCGGCCTACAATGAGCAGTTCTTC.

This rearrangement joins TRBV4-3 to TRBJ2-7; TRBD1 matches 7 bases. Germline V CDR1 and CDR2: LGHNA, YSLEER. The CDR3 has 16 residues. V gave up 4 bases and J gave up 7 bases; unmatched junction bases: 16. CDR3 coding DNA: TGCGCCAGCAGCCTTACTCTCGACAGGGTAGGTGAGGAGCAGTACTTC. Its translation: CASSLTLDRVGEEQYF.

This rearrangement joins TRBV7-3 to TRBJ2-7, with a tentative D call TRBD1 (6 bases). Germline V CDR1 and CDR2: SGHTA, FQGTGA. Trimming left V 6 bases short and J 2 bases short, with 17 bases between. The CDR3 consists of 15 residues. CDR3 DNA: TGTGCCAGCAGAATTCCAGGGGAAAACACCTACGAGCAGTACTTC. Protein: CASRIPGENTYEQYF.

V gene TRBV27 combines with J gene TRBJ2-7; D may be TRBD1 (5 bases). Looked up from germline, CDR1 is MNHEY and CDR2 is SMNVEV (reference sequence). V shed 3 bases and J shed 2 bases, with 8 bases lying between them. The CDR3 has 13 residues. This CDR3 is CASSFLGAYEQYF. For the CDR3, the DNA is TGTGCCAGCAGTTTTTTAGGGGCCTACGAGCAGTACTTC.

This clone came up once. The CDR3 loop reads CASSLAGAYNNEQFF. CDR3 nucleotides: TGTGCCAGCAGCTTGGCGGGGGCATACAACAATGAGCAGTTCTTC. This chain joins TRBV11-2 and TRBJ2-1, with a possible D match to TRBD2 (7 bases). The germline V gene encodes CDR1 SGHAT and CDR2 FQNNGV. Deletions cut 3 bases from V and 5 bases from J, with 14 bases between. The CDR3 extends over 15 amino acids. Full variable domain (missing parts from reference TRBV11-2 and TRBJ2-1): EAGVAQSPRYKIIEKRQSVAFWCNPISGHATLYWYQQILGQGPKLLIQFQNNGVVDDSQLPKDRFSAERLKGVDSTLKIQPAKLEDSAVYLCASSLAGAYNNEQFFGPGTRLTVL.

The chain employs TRBV7-9 and TRBJ2-2; perhaps TRBD2 as D (6 bases). Germline V lookup: CDR1 SEHNR, CDR2 FQNEAQ (reference sequence). The V end was cut by 5 bases, the J end by 5 bases, with 12 bases between. The CDR3 totals 14 residues. For the CDR3, the DNA is TGTGCCAGCAGCCCGCGGGGAGAGACCGGGGAGCTGTTTTTT. Translation: CASSPRGETGELFF.

The V call is TRBV30, the J call TRBJ2-2; 11 positions match TRBD1. V lost 3 bases to trimming and J lost 4 bases; unmatched junction nucleotides: 10. The germline V gene encodes CDR1 GTSNPN and CDR2 SVGIG (reference sequence). The CDR3 is made up of 17 amino acids. The CDR3 spells CAWSVPGQGASTGELFF. CDR3 in DNA: TGTGCCTGGAGCGTCCCCGGACAGGGGGCAAGCACCGGGGAGCTGTTTTTT.

The chain uses TRBV7-2 and TRBJ1-1; possible D gene TRBD1, 6 bases. Trimming removed 2 bases at V and 5 bases at J, with 12 bases between. CDR1 and CDR2 (germline): SGHTA, FQGNSA. The CDR3 covers 14 residues. The CDR3 DNA sequence: TGTGCCAGCAGCTTACAAACAGGGATAACTGAAGCTTTCTTT. It yields the protein CASSLQTGITEAFF.

This clone was picked up a small number of times. The DNA for the CDR3 is TGTGCCAATGCAGGGGGTGGGGATGAAAAACTGTTTTTT. Translated: CANAGGGDEKLFF. The chain links TRBV6-5 to TRBJ1-4, with 7 bases lining up with TRBD1. This CDR3 spans 13 amino acids. The germline V gene has CDR1 MNHEY and CDR2 SVGAGI. V was clipped by 10 bases and J by 6 bases; unmatched bases: 8.